This T cell receptor (beta chain) was observed in a study of vaccination and CD4 T cells after COVID-19. Study-level findings and limits: There were relatively few convalescent patients studied, and there were no early post-infection timepoints.

TCRdb independently ran MiXCR on the PCR reads; one entry per CDR3 protein. The table has about 21,000 distinct CDR3 sequences, roughly 60% seen once. A single count supports this clonotype. Its specificity is unknown. V was clipped by 3 bases and J by 7 bases, with 13 bases between them. The CDR3 contains 14 residues. The sequencing used CD4+ T cells from blood, collected after SARS-CoV-2 vaccination. The sequence derives from a human donor who had recovered from COVID-19. V is TRBV12-3 or TRBV12-4 and J is TRBJ1-5; D may be TRBD1 (5 bases). The CDR3 sequence: CASSFSSGQQPQHF. Here the CDR3 DNA reads TGTGCCAGCAGTTTTTCGTCAGGGCAGCAGCCCCAGCATTTT.